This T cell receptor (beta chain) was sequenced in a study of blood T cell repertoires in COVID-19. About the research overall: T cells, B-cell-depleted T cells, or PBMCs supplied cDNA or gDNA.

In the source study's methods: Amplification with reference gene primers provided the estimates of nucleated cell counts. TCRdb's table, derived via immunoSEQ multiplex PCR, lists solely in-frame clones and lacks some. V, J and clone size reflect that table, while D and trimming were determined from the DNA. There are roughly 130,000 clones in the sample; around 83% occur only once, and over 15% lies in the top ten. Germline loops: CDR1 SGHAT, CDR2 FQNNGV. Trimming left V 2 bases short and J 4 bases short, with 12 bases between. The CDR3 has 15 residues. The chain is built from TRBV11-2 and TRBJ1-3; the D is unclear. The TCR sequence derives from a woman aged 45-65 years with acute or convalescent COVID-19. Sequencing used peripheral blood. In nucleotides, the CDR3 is TGTGCCAGCAGCTTATCTTCACAGTCCGGAAACACCATATATTTT. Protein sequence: CASSLSSQSGNTIYF.